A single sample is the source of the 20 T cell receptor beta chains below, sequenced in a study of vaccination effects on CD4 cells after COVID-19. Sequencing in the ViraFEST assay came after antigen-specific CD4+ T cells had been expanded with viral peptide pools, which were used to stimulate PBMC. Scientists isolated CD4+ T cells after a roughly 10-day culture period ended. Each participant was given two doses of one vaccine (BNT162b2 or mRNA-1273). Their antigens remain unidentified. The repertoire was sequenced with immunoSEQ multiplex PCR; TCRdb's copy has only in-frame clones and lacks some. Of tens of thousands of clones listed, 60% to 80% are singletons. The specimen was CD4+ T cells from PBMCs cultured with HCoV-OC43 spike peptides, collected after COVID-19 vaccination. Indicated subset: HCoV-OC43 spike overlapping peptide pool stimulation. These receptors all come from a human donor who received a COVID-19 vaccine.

The CDR3 protein is CASNWTSGEIYEQYV. Here the CDR3 DNA reads TGCGCCAGCAACTGGACTAGCGGGGAAATCTACGAGCAGTACGTC. V usage is TRBV5-1 and J usage is TRBJ2-7; 12 bases align to TRBD2. This CDR3 is 15 amino acids long. The V segment lost 6 bases and the J segment 3 bases; nucleotides outside the gene matches: 7. From germline, CDR1 is SGHRS and CDR2 YFSETQ.

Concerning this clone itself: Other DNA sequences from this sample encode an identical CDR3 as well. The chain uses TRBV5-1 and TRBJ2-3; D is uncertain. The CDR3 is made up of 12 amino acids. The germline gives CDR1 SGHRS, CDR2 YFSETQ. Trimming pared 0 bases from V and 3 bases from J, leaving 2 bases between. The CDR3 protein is CASSLETDTQYF. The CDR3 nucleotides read TGCGCCAGCAGCTTGGAAACAGATACGCAGTATTTT.

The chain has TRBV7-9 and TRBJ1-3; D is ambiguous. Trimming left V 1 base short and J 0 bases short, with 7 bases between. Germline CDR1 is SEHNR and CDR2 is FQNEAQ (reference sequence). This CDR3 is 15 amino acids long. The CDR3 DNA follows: TGTGCCAGCAGCTTAGTTGGGAACTCTGGAAACACCATATATTTT. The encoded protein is CASSLVGNSGNTIYF.

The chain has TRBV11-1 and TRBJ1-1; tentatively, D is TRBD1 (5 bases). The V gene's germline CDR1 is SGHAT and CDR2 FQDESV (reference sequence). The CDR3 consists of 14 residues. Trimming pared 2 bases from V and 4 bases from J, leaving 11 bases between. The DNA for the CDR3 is TGTGCCAGCAGCTTATCTACAGGTACCACTGAAGCTTTCTTT. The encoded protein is CASSLSTGTTEAFF. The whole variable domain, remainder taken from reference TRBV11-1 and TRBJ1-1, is EAEVAQSPRYKITEKSQAVAFWCDPISGHATLYWYRQILGQGPELLVQFQDESVVDDSQLPKDRFSAERLKGVDSTLKIQPAELGDSAMYLCASSLSTGTTEAFFGQGTRLTVV.

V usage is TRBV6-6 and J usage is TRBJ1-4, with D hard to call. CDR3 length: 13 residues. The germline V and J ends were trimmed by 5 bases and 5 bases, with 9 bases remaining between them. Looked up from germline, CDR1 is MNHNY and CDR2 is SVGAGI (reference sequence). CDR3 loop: CASSPRSNEKLFF. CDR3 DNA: TGTGCCAGCAGTCCCAGGTCAAATGAAAAACTGTTTTTT.

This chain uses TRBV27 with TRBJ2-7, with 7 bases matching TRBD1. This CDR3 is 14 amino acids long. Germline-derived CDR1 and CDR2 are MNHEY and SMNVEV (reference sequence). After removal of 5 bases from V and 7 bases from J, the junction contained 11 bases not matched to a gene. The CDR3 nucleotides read TGTGCCAGCAGTCCGCAGGGGGATCGGGGTGAGCAGTACGTC. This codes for CASSPQGDRGEQYV.

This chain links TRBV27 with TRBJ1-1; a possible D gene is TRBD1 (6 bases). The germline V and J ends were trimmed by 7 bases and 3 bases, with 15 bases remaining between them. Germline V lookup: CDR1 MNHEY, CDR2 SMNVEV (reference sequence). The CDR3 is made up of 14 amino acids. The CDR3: CASKGGGSYTEAFF. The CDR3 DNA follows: TGTGCCAGCAAGGGTGGGGGCTCGTACACTGAAGCTTTCTTT.

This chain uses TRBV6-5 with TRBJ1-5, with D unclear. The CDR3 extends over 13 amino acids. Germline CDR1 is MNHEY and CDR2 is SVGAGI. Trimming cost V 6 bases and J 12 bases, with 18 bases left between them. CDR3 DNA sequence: TGTGCCAGCAGCCCGATAGGGTCCGGCAGCCAGCATTTT. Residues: CASSPIGSGSQHF.

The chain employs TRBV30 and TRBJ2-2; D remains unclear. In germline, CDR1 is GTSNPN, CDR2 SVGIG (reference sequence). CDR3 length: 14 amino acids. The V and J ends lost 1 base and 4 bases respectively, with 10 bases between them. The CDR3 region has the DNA TGTGCCTGGAGTGGTGGCAGCCCCACCGGGGAGCTGTTTTTT. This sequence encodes CAWSGGSPTGELFF.

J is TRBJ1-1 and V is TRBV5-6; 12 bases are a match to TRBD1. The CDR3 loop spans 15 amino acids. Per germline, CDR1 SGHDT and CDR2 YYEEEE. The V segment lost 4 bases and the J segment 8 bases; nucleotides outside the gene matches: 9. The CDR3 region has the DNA TGTGCCAGCAGCCGCTCCGGGACAGGGGGCGTAGAAGCTTTCTTT. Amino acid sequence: CASSRSGTGGVEAFF.

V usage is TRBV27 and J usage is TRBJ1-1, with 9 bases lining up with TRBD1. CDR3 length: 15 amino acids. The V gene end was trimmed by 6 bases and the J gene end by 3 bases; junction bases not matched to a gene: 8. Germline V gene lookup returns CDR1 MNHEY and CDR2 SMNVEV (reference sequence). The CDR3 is CASRKQGARDTEAFF. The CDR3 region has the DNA TGTGCCAGCAGGAAACAGGGGGCGCGGGACACTGAAGCTTTCTTT.

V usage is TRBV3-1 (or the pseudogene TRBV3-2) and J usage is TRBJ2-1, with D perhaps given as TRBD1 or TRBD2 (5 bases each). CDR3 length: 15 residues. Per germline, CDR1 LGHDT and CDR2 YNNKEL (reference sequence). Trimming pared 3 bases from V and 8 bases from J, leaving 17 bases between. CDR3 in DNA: TGTGCCAGCAGCCACTGGGACGCCATTTCGGATGAGCAGTTCTTC. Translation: CASSHWDAISDEQFF.

The CDR3 loop reads CASSQDGSSYEQYV. CDR3 bases: TGTGCCAGCAGCCAAGACGGTAGCTCCTACGAGCAGTACGTC. The chain is built from TRBV3-1 (or the pseudogene TRBV3-2) and TRBJ2-7; D unclear. Trimming cost V 0 bases and J 0 bases, with 6 bases left between them. Germline V CDR1 and CDR2: LGHDT, YNNKEL (reference sequence). The CDR3 totals 14 residues.

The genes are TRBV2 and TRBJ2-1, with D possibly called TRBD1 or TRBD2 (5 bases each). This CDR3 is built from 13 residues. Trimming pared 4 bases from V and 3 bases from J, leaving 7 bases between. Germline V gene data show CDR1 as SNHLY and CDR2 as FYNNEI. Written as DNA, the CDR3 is TGTGCCAGCAGTGGGGACGGCTACAATGAGCAGTTCTTC. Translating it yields CASSGDGYNEQFF.

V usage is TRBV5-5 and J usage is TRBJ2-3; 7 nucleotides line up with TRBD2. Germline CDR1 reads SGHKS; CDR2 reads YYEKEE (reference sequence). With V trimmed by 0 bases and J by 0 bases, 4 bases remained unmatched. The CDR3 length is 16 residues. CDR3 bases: TGTGCCAGCAGCTTGGTCGGGACTACTAGCACAGATACGCAGTATTTT. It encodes CASSLVGTTSTDTQYF. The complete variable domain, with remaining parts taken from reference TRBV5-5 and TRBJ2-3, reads DAGVTQSPTHLIKTRGQQVTLRCSPISGHKSVSWYQQVLGQGPQFIFQYYEKEERGRGNFPDRFSARQFPNYSSELNVNALLLGDSALYLCASSLVGTTSTDTQYFGPGTRLTVL.

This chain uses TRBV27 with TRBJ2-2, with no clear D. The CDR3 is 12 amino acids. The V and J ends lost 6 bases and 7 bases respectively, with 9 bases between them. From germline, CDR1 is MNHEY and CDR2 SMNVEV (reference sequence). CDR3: CASRGWNGELFF. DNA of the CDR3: TGTGCCAGCAGAGGGTGGAACGGGGAGCTGTTTTTT.

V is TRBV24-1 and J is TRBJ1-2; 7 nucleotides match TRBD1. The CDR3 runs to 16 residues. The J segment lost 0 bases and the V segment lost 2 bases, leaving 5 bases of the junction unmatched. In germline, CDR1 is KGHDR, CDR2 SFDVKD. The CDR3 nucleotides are TGTGCCACCAGTGATTCACAGGGGCGAGCTAACTATGGCTACACCTTC. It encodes CATSDSQGRANYGYTF.

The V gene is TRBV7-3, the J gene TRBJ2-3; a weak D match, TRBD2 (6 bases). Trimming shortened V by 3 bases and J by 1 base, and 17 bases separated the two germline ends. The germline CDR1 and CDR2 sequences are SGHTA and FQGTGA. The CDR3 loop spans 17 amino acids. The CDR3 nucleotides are TGTGCCAGCAGCTTCACTTTGGGGGGAGGTGGCACAGATACGCAGTATTTT. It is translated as CASSFTLGGGGTDTQYF.

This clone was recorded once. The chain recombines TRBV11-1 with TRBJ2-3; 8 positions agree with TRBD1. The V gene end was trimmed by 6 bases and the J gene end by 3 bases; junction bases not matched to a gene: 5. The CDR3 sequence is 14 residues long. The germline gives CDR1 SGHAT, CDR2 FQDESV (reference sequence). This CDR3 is CASRDRAGTDTQYF. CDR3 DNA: TGTGCCAGCAGGGACAGGGCGGGGACAGATACGCAGTATTTT.

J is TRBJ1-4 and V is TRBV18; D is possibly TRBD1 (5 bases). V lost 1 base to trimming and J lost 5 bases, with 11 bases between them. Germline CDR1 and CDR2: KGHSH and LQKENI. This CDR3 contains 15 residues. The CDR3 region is CASSPRWGENEKLFF. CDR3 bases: TGTGCCAGCTCACCACGGTGGGGGGAGAATGAAAAACTGTTTTTT.